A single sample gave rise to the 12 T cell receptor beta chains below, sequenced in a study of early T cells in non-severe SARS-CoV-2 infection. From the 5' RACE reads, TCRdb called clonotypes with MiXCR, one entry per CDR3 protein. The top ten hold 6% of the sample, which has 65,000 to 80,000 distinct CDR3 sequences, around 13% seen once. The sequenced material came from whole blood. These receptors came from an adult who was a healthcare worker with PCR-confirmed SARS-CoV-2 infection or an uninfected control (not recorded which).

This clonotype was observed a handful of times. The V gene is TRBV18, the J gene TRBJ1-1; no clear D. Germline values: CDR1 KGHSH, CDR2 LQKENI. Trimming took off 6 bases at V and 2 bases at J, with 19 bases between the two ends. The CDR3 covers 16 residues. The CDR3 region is CASSPLKTASNTEAFF. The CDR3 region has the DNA TGTGCCAGCTCCCCCCTAAAAACAGCCTCCAACACTGAAGCTTTCTTT.

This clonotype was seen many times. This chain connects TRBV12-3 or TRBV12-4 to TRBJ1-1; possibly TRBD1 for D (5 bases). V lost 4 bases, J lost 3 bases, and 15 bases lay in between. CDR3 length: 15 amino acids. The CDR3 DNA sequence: TGTGCCAGCAGTTCGCCGGGACTCACATACACTGAAGCTTTCTTT. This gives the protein CASSSPGLTYTEAFF.

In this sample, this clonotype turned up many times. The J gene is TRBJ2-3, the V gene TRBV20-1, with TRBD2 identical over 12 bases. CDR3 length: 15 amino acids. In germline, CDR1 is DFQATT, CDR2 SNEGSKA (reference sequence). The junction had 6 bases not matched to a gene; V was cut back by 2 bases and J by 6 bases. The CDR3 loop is CSARMPLAGGDTQYF. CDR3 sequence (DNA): TGCAGTGCTAGAATGCCACTAGCGGGAGGCGATACGCAGTATTTT.

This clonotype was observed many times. The chain's CDR3 is CASSLSDSSSEQYF. CDR3 nucleotide sequence: TGTGCCAGCAGTTTATCGGACAGCTCTTCCGAGCAGTACTTC. The chain links TRBV6-6 to TRBJ2-7; D possibly corresponds to TRBD1 (6 bases). V was trimmed by 4 bases and J by 6 bases, leaving 16 bases between them. The germline V gene encodes CDR1 MNHNY and CDR2 SVGAGI (reference sequence). CDR3 length: 14 amino acids.

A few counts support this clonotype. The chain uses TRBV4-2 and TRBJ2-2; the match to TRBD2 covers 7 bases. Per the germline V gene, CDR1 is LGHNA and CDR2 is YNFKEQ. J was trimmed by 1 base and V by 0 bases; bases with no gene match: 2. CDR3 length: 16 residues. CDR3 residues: CASSQERGGNTGELFF. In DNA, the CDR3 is TGTGCCAGCAGCCAAGAACGCGGGGGGAACACCGGGGAGCTGTTTTTT.

The CDR3: CASSLGSGRRYEQYF. The CDR3 region has the DNA TGTGCCAGCAGCTTAGGTAGCGGGAGACGTTACGAGCAGTACTTC. This rearrangement joins TRBV7-9 to TRBJ2-7, with 9 nucleotides matching TRBD2. Germline V gene lookup returns CDR1 SEHNR and CDR2 FQNEAQ (reference sequence). Losses at the gene ends were 1 base for V and 4 bases for J; bases not matched to a gene: 5. The CDR3 has 15 amino acids.

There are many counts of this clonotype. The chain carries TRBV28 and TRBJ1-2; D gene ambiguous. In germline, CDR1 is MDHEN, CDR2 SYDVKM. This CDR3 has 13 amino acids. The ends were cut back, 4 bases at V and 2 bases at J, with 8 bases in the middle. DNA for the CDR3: TGTGCCAGCAGTTGGCAGGCCAACTATGGCTACACCTTC. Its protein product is CASSWQANYGYTF.

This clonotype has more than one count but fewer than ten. CDR3 residues: CASKRTGVPNTEAFF. The CDR3 DNA sequence: TGTGCCAGCAAAAGAACAGGAGTGCCGAACACTGAAGCTTTCTTT. The J gene is TRBJ1-1, the V gene TRBV6-1, with D possibly matching TRBD1 (5 bases). Germline V gene sequence: CDR1 MNHNS, CDR2 SASEGT. Trimming cost V 7 bases and J 1 base, with 16 bases left between them. The CDR3 totals 15 residues.

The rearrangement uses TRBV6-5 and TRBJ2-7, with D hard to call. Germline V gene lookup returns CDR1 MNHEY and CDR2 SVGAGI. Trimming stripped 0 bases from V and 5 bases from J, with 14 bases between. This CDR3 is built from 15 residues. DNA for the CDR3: TGTGCCAGCAGTTACTCATCGCATCTTCATGACGAGCAGTACTTC. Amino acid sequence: CASSYSSHLHDEQYF.

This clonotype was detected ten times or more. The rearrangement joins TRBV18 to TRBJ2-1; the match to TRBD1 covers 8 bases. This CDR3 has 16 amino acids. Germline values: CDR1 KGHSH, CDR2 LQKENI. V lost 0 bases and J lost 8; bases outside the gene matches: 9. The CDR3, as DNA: TGTGCCAGCTCACCACCTTTCGACAGGGGCCAGGATGAGCAGTTCTTC. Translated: CASSPPFDRGQDEQFF.

The CDR3 DNA is TGTGCCAGCAGTTTGTACATGGTGAGCGGGGAGCTGTTTTTT. Translation gives CASSLYMVSGELFF. The rearrangement joins TRBV12-3 or TRBV12-4 to TRBJ2-2, with unresolved D. With 3 bases removed from V and 7 bases from J, the gap between germline ends came to 12 bases. This CDR3 has 14 residues.

The CDR3 nucleotides read TGCAGTGCCCCCCGGGGCCAGGGGTCTGATGGCTACACCTTC. This gives the protein CSAPRGQGSDGYTF. The gene calls are TRBV20-1 and TRBJ1-2; D is perhaps TRBD1 (6 bases). V shed 6 bases and J shed 6 bases, with 20 bases lying between them. The CDR3 totals 14 residues. Looked up from germline, CDR1 is DFQATT and CDR2 is SNEGSKA (reference sequence).